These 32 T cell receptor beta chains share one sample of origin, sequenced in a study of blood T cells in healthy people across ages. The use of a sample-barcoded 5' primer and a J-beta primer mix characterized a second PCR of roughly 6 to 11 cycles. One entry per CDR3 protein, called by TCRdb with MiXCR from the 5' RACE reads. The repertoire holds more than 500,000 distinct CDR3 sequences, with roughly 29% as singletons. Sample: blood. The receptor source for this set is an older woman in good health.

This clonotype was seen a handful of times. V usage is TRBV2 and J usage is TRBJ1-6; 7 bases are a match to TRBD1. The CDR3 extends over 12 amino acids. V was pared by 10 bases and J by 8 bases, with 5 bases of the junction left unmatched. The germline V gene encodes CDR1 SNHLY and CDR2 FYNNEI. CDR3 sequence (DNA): TGTGCCACCCGTGGACAGGATTCACCCCTCCACTTT. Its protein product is CATRGQDSPLHF.

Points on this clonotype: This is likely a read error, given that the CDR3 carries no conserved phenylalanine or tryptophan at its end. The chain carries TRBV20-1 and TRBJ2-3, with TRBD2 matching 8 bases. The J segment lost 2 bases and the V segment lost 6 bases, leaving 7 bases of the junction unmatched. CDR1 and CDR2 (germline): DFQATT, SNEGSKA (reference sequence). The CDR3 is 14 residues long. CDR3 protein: CSAVAGLVTDTQYL. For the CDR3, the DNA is TGCAGTGCCGTGGCGGGACTAGTCACAGATACGCAGTATCTT.

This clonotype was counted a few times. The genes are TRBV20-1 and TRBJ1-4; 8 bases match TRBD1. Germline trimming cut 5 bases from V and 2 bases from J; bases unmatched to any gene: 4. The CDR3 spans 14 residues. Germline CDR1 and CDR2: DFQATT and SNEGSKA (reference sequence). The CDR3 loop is CSAPQGATNEKLFF. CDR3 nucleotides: TGCAGTGCTCCCCAGGGGGCGACTAATGAAAAACTGTTTTTT.

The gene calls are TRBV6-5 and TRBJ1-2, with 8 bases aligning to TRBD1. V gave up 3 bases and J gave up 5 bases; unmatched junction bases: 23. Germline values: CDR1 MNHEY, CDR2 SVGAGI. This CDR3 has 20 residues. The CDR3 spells CASSYSPNRMIRDRGYGYTF. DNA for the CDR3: TGTGCCAGCAGTTATTCCCCCAACAGAATGATACGTGACAGGGGTTATGGCTACACCTTC.

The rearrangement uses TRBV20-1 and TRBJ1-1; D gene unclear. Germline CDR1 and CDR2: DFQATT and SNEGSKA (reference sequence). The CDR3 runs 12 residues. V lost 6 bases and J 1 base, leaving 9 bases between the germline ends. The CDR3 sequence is CSADTKNTEAFF. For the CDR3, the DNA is TGCAGTGCCGACACGAAGAACACTGAAGCTTTCTTT.

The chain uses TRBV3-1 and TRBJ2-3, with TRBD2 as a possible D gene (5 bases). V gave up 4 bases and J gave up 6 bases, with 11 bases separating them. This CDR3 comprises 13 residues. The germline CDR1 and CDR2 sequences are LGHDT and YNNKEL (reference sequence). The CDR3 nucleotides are TGTGCCAGCAGCCGCTCTGGGGAGGATACGCAGTATTTT. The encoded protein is CASSRSGEDTQYF.

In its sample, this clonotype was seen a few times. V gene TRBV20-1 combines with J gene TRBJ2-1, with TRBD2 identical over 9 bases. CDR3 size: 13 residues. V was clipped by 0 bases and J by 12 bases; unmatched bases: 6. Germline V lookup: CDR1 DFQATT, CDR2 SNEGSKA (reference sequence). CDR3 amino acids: CSARDEAGGRQFF. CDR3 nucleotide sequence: TGCAGTGCTAGAGATGAGGCGGGGGGGCGGCAGTTCTTC.

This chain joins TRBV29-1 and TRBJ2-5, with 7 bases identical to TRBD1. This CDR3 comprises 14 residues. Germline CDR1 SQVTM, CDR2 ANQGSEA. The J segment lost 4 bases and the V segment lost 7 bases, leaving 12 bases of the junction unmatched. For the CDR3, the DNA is TGCAGCGCCCTATCGAGACAGGGTGGAGAGACCCAGTACTTC. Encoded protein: CSALSRQGGETQYF.

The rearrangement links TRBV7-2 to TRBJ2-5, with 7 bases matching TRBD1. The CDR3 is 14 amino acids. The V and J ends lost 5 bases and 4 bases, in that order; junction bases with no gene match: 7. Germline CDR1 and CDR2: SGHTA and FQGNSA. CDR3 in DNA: TGTGCCAGCAGCCCGGACAGGCTTGTAGAGACCCAGTACTTC. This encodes CASSPDRLVETQYF.

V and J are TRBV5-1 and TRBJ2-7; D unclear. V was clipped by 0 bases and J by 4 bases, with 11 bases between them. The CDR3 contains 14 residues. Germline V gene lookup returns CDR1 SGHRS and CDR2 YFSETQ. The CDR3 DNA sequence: TGCGCCAGCAGCTTGGTGGCTGAAGTATACGAGCAGTACTTC. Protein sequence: CASSLVAEVYEQYF.

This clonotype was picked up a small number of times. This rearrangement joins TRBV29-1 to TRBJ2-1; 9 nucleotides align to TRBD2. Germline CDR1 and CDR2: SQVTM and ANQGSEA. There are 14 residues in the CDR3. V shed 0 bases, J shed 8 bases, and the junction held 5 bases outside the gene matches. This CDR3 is CSVEDLAGRYEQFF. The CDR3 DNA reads TGCAGCGTTGAAGACCTAGCGGGGAGGTATGAGCAGTTCTTC.

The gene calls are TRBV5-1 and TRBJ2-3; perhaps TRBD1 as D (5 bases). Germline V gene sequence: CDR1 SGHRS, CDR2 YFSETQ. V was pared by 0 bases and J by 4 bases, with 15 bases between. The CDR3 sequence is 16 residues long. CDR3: CASSLEGGASADTQYF. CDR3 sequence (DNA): TGCGCCAGCAGCTTGGAAGGTGGGGCGTCGGCAGATACGCAGTATTTT.

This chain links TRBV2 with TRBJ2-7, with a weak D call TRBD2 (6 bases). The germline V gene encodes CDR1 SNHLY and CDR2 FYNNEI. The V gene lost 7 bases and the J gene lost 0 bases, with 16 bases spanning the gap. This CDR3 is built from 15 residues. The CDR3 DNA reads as TGTGCCAGCAACTGGTCTGAGGGAGGCTCCTACGAGCAGTACTTC. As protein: CASNWSEGGSYEQYF.

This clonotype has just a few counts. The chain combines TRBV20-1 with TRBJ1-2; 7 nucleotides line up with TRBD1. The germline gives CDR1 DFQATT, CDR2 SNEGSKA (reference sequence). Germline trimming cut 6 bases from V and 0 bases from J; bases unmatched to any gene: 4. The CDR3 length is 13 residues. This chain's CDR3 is CSALGQTNYGYTF. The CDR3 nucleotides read TGCAGTGCCCTGGGACAGACTAACTATGGCTACACCTTC.

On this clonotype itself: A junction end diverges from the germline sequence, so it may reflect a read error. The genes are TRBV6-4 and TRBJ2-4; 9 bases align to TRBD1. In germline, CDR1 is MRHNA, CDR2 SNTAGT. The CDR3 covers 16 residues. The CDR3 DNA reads TGTGCCAGCAGTCTACGACAGGGGGGAGCCAAAAACATTCAGTGCTTC. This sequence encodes CASSLRQGGAKNIQCF.

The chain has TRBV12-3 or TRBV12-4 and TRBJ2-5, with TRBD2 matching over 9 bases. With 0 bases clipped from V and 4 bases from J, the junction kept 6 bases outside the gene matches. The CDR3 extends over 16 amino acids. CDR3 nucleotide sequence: TGTGCCAGCAGTTTAGCCGGGCTAGCGGGGCGAGAGACCCAGTACTTC. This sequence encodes CASSLAGLAGRETQYF.

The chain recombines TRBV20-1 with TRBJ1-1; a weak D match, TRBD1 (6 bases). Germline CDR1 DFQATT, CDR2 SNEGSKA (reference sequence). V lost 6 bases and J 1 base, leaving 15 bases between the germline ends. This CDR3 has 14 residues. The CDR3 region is CSAPKEQGNTEAFF. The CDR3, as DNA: TGCAGTGCCCCTAAAGAACAGGGGAACACTGAAGCTTTCTTT.

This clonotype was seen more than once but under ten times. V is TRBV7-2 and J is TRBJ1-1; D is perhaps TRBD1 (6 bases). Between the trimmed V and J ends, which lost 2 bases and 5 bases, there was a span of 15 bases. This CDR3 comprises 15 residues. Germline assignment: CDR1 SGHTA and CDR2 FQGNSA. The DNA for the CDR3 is TGTGCCAGCAGCTTAAGAGGAACAGGGTCGACTGAAGCTTTCTTT. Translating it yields CASSLRGTGSTEAFF.

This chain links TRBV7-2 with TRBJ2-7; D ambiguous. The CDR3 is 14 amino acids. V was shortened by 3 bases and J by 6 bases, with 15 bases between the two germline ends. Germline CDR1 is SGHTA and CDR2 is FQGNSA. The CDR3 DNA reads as TGTGCCAGCAGCTTCCCTGGGGTTCCCCGCGAGCAGTACTTC. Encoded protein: CASSFPGVPREQYF.

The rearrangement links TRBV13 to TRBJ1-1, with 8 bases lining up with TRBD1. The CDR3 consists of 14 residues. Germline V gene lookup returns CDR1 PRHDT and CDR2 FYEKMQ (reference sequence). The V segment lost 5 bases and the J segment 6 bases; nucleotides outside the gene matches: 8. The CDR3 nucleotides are TGTGCCAGCAGCGAGACAGGGGTTGGATCTGAAGCTTTCTTT. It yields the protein CASSETGVGSEAFF.

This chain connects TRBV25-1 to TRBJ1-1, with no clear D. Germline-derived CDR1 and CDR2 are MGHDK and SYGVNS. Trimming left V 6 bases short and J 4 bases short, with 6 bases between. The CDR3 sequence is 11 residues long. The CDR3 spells CASRGITEAFF. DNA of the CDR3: TGTGCCAGCAGAGGGATCACTGAAGCTTTCTTT.

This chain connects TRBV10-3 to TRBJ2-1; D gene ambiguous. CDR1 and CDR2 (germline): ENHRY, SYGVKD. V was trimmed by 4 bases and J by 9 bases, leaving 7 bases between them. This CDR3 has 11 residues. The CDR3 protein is CAISVLAEQFF. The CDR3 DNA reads TGTGCCATCAGTGTTCTCGCTGAGCAGTTCTTC.

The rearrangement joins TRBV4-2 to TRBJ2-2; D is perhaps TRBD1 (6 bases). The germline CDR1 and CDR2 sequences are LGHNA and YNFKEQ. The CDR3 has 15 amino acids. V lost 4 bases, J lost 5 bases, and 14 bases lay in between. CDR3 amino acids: CASSRDLDRTGELFF. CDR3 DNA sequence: TGTGCCAGCAGCCGAGACTTAGACAGGACCGGGGAGCTGTTTTTT.

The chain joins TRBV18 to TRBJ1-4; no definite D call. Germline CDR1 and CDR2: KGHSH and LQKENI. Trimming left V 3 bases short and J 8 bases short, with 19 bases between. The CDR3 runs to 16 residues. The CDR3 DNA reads TGTGCCAGCTCACCGACCGAGGGCGGGATGGGAGAAAAACTGTTTTTT. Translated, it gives CASSPTEGGMGEKLFF.

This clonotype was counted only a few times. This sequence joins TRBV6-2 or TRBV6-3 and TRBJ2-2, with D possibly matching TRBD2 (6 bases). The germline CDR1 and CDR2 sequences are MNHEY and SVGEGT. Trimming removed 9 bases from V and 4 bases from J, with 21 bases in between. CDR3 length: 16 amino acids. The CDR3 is CASSLIGGEVTGELFF. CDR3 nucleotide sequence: TGTGCCAGTAGCTTGATTGGAGGGGAGGTCACCGGGGAGCTGTTTTTT.

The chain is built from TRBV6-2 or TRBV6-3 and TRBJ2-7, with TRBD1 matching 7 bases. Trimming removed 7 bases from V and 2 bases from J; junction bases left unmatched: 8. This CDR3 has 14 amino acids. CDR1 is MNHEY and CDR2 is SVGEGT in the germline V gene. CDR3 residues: CASTPGTATYEQYF. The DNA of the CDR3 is TGTGCCAGCACCCCTGGGACAGCCACCTACGAGCAGTACTTC.

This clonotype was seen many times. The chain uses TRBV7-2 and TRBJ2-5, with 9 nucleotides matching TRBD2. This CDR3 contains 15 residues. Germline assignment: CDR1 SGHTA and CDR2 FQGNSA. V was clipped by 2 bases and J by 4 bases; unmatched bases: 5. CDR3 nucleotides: TGTGCCAGCAGCTTACTAGCGGGGACCTTAGAGACCCAGTACTTC. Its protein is CASSLLAGTLETQYF.

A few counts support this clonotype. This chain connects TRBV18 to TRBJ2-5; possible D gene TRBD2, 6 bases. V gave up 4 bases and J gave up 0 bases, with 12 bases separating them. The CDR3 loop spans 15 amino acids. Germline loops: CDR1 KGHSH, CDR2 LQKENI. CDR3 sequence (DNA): TGTGCCAGCTCACAGCGGGTCTCGTACCAAGAGACCCAGTACTTC. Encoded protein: CASSQRVSYQETQYF.

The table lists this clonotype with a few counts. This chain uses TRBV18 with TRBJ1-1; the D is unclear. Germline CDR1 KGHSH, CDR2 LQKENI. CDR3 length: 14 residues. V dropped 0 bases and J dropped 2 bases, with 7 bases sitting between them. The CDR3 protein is CASSPPSSNTEAFF. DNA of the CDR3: TGTGCCAGCTCACCACCGTCCAGCAACACTGAAGCTTTCTTT.

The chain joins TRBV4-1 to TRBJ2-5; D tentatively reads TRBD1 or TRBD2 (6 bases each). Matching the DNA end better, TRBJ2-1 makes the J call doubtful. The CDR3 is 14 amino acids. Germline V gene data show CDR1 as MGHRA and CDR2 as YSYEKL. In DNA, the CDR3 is TGCGCCAGCAGCCCGGGACTCCTTGGGGGCGAGCAGTTCTTC. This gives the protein CASSPGLLGGEQFF.

The CDR3 bases are TGTGCCATCAGTGAGTACGGGGGTAATTCACCCCTCCACTTT. Protein: CAISEYGGNSPLHF. The chain employs TRBV10-3 and TRBJ1-6, with a tentative D call TRBD1 (5 bases). V was pared by 1 base and J by 6 bases, with 7 bases between. Germline V lookup: CDR1 ENHRY, CDR2 SYGVKD. The CDR3 consists of 14 residues.

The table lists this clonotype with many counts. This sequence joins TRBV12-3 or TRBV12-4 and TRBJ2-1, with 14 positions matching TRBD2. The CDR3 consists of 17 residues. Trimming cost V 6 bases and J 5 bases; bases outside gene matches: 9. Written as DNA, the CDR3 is TGTGCCAGCAGCCACTTCGAGACTAGCGGGGGGGACAATGAGCAGTTCTTC. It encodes CASSHFETSGGDNEQFF.